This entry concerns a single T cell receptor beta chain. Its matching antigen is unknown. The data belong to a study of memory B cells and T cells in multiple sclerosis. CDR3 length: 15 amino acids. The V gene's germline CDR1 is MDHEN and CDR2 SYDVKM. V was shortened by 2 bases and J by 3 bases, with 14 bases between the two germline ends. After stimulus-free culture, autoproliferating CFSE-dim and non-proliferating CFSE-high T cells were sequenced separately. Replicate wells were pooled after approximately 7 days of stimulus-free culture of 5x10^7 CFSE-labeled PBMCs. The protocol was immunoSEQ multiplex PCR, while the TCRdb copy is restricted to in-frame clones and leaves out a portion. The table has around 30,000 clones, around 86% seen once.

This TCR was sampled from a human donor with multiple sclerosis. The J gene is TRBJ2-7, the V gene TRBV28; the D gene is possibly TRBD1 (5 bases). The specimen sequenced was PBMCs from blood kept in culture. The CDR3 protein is CASSLAGAPGYEQYF. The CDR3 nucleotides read TGTGCCAGCAGTTTAGCTGGGGCTCCCGGCTACGAGCAGTACTTC.